The subject of this entry is one TCR beta chain. Its antigen remains unknown. One base away lies a much larger clone, so this may be a sequencing read error. Trimming removed 6 bases from V and 4 bases from J, with 23 bases in between. This CDR3 has 17 amino acids. Germline assignment: CDR1 MDHEN and CDR2 SYDVKM. This specimen comes from a study of tumor-infiltrating lymphocytes in primary liver carcinoma. About the study: Men and women, 30 to 69 years of age, made up the patients. Each of the growths was stage T1-T3 N0M0, extending roughly 4.2 to 11 cm across. Each of the samples returned roughly 3.65 to 8 million productive TCRbeta reads (a yield similar across tissue types). Study results and limitations: Tumors and blood were compared for top-250-clone fraction, and tumors had the significantly higher value (p = 0.039).

Extraction of RNA together with DNA used 20-30 mg of unsorted bulk tissue. With approximately 470 ng total RNA as template and a constant-region primer, TCR beta cDNA was made. Three nested multiplex PCR rounds, a slightly modified ARM-PCR method, built the TCR beta libraries. Forward primers for TRBV1-TRBV30 and a C-beta reverse primer served the first two PCR rounds, at roughly 10 cycles each. Via MiXCR, TCRdb re-called the multiplex PCR reads, giving one row per CDR3 protein. The table lists around 78,000 distinct CDR3 sequences, 71% of them singletons. Sequencing was performed on liver tumor tissue from sampling region 4. The sample's subset: tumor region T4, right-lateral pole. The sequence came from a woman aged 60-75 years with primary liver carcinoma and hepatitis B virus infection. V is TRBV28 and J is TRBJ2-3, with D unresolved. CDR3 region: CASSTPVPVFNPDTQYF. CDR3 sequence (DNA): TGTGCCAGCAGCACACCCGTCCCAGTGTTTAATCCAGATACGCAGTATTTT.